One and the same sample provided the 15 T cell receptor beta chains below, sequenced in a study of T cells in Graves' hyperthyroidism and ophthalmopathy. Amplified TCR beta CDR3 regions derived from RNA transcripts. HTBI primers were used for first-round RT-PCR of the TCR CDR3. Using its own MiXCR run on the multiplex PCR reads, TCRdb lists one record per CDR3 protein. The table records fewer than 600,000 distinct CDR3 sequences, 13% to 15% of them present only once. The sequenced material came from blood. The receptors come from a woman aged 18-35 years with Graves' hyperthyroidism.

This clonotype was recorded at least ten times. The chain has TRBV20-1 and TRBJ2-2, with 13 bases lining up with TRBD2. This CDR3 spans 15 amino acids. CDR1 and CDR2 from the germline V gene are DFQATT and SNEGSKA (reference sequence). Unmatched junction bases numbered 5, after V lost 5 bases and J lost 5 bases. Here the CDR3 DNA reads TGCAGTGCTGGACTAGCGGGAGCATGGACCGGGGAGCTGTTTTTT. Residues: CSAGLAGAWTGELFF.

Only a few counts were recorded for this clonotype. V is TRBV7-2 and J is TRBJ2-7, with D perhaps TRBD2 (7 bases). The ends were cut back, 5 bases at V and 2 bases at J, with 16 bases in the middle. Germline V gene sequence: CDR1 SGHTA, CDR2 FQGNSA. The CDR3 totals 15 residues. The CDR3 DNA follows: TGTGCCAGCAGCCGGGCGGGGGCAAGGACCTACGAGCAGTACTTC. Encoded protein: CASSRAGARTYEQYF.

V gene TRBV20-1 combines with J gene TRBJ2-1, with 9 bases that match TRBD1. The CDR3 length is 15 residues. In germline, CDR1 is DFQATT, CDR2 SNEGSKA (reference sequence). Trimming removed 6 bases from V and 8 bases from J; junction bases left unmatched: 14. CDR3 nucleotides: TGCAGTGCCACAACAGGGGGCGCTTTCAGGGATGAGCAGTTCTTC. It codes for CSATTGGAFRDEQFF.

This clonotype was seen repeatedly, ten times or more. The chain carries TRBV9 and TRBJ1-1, with 10 bases matching TRBD1. This CDR3 contains 15 residues. The ends lost 1 base at V and 7 bases at J; junction bases unmatched: 7. Per germline, CDR1 SGDLS and CDR2 YYNGEE. The CDR3 DNA sequence: TGTGCCAGCAGCGTAACGTCCGGGACAGGGGTTGAAGCTTTCTTT. Protein: CASSVTSGTGVEAFF. The variable domain in full, completed from reference TRBV9 and TRBJ1-1, reads DSGVTQTPKHLITATGQRVTLRCSPRSGDLSVYWYQQSLDQGLQFLIQYYNGEERAKGNILERFSAQQFPDLHSELNLSSLELGDSALYFCASSVTSGTGVEAFFGQGTRLTVV.

This clonotype was seen repeatedly, ten times or more. The chain is built from TRBV27 and TRBJ2-5; 10 bases match TRBD2. Germline V lookup: CDR1 MNHEY, CDR2 SMNVEV (reference sequence). V was pared by 4 bases and J by 5 bases, with 10 bases of the junction left unmatched. CDR3 length equals 16 residues. The CDR3 here is CASSSIQREGRETQYF. CDR3 in DNA: TGTGCCAGCAGTTCCATTCAGCGGGAGGGCCGGGAGACCCAGTACTTC.

This clonotype was counted at least ten times. The genes are TRBV9 and TRBJ2-1; D not resolved. CDR1 is SGDLS and CDR2 is YYNGEE in the germline V gene. The CDR3 length is 13 residues. With 1 base removed from V and 8 bases from J, the gap between germline ends came to 10 bases. As DNA, the CDR3 is TGTGCCAGCAGCGTATATCAGGAGTATGAGCAGTTCTTC. Its translation is CASSVYQEYEQFF.

This clonotype has more than one count but fewer than ten. In DNA form, the CDR3 reads TGCGCCAGCAGCGGAGGGACCCCTAATGACCACGAGCAGTACGTC. This sequence encodes CASSGGTPNDHEQYV. This chain links TRBV5-1 with TRBJ2-7; D is possibly TRBD2 (6 bases). This CDR3 comprises 15 residues. Between the trimmed V and J ends, which lost 4 bases and 5 bases, there was a span of 19 bases. Germline assignment: CDR1 SGHRS and CDR2 YFSETQ.

This clonotype was counted at least ten times. This chain joins TRBV7-8 and TRBJ1-1, with 8 bases aligning to TRBD1. Germline V lookup: CDR1 SGHVS, CDR2 FQNEAQ. J lost 11 bases, V lost 4 bases, and 12 bases had no gene match. This CDR3 comprises 14 residues. The CDR3 DNA follows: TGTGCCAGCAGCTCCCCCCTCGGACAGGGAGGTGCTTTCTTT. Protein: CASSSPLGQGGAFF.

This clonotype was seen ten or more times. This chain joins TRBV2 and TRBJ1-5, with D perhaps TRBD1 (5 bases). CDR1 and CDR2 (germline): SNHLY, FYNNEI. V lost 6 bases, J lost 7 bases, and 19 bases lay in between. CDR3 length: 15 residues. CDR3 in DNA: TGTGCCAGCAGGGACGTCGACAGTGCTCTGCAGCCCCAGCATTTT. It translates to CASRDVDSALQPQHF.

This chain joins TRBV19 and TRBJ2-2; D may match TRBD1 or TRBD2 (6 bases each). CDR1 LNHDA and CDR2 SQIVND come from the germline V gene (reference sequence). Deletions cut 10 bases from V and 1 base from J, with 22 bases between. The CDR3 extends over 17 amino acids. Here the CDR3 reads CAIRDTQHGRNTGELFF. The CDR3 DNA reads as TGTGCCATCCGGGACACCCAACACGGGAGGAACACCGGGGAGCTGTTTTTT.

The chain recombines TRBV20-1 with TRBJ2-1; maybe TRBD2 (5 bases). CDR1 DFQATT and CDR2 SNEGSKA come from the germline V gene (reference sequence). This CDR3 is 15 amino acids long. Trimming pared 5 bases from V and 3 bases from J, leaving 17 bases between. DNA for the CDR3: TGCAGTGCTTCTCCCGACTACCAGATCTACAATGAGCAGTTCTTC. Translation gives CSASPDYQIYNEQFF.

This clonotype was picked up a small number of times. The rearrangement joins TRBV5-1 to TRBJ2-5; 12 nucleotides match TRBD2. CDR1 and CDR2 (germline): SGHRS, YFSETQ. This CDR3 has 16 residues. After removal of 4 bases from V and 4 bases from J, the junction contained 8 bases not matched to a gene. CDR3 amino acids: CASSSLLAGGRETQYF. The CDR3 DNA follows: TGCGCCAGCAGCAGCTTACTAGCGGGAGGTCGAGAGACCCAGTACTTC.

This rearrangement joins TRBV20-1 to TRBJ1-4; TRBD1 is a possible D gene (6 bases). Trimming left V 0 bases short and J 7 bases short, with 9 bases between. CDR1 DFQATT and CDR2 SNEGSKA come from the germline V gene (reference sequence). The CDR3 consists of 13 residues. CDR3 DNA: TGCAGTGCTAGAGAGGGGGCGCGTGAAAAACTGTTTTTT. Translated: CSAREGAREKLFF.

This clonotype was observed at least ten times. CDR3 DNA: TGTGCTAGTGGTTTGGTAGCTCCGCAATGGGGCAGGGGAAAGAACTATGGCTACACCTTC. It codes for CASGLVAPQWGRGKNYGYTF. The chain uses TRBV12-5 and TRBJ1-2; possibly TRBD1 for D (6 bases). The CDR3 loop spans 20 amino acids. Germline V lookup: CDR1 LGHNT, CDR2 FRNRAP. V dropped 0 bases and J dropped 2 bases, with 25 bases sitting between them.

The gene calls are TRBV4-2 and TRBJ2-7; no clear D. This CDR3 is built from 12 residues. Germline CDR1 reads LGHNA; CDR2 reads YNFKEQ. V was cut by 0 bases and J by 8 bases, with 8 bases left in between. The CDR3 spells CASSQDGFQQYF. The DNA of the CDR3 is TGTGCCAGCAGCCAAGATGGGTTCCAGCAGTACTTC.